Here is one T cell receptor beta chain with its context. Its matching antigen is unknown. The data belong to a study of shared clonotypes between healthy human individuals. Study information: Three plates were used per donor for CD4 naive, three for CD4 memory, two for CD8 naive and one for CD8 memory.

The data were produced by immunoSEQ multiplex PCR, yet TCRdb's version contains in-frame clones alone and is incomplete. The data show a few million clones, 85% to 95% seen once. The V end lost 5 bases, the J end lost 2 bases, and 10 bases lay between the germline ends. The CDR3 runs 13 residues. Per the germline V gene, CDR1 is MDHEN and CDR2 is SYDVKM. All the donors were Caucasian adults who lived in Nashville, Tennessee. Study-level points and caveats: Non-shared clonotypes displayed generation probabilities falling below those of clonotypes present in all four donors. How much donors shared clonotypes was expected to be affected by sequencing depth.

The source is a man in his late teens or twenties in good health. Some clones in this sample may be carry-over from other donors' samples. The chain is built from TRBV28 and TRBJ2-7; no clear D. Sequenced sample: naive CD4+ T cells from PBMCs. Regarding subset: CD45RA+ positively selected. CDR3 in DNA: TGTGCCAGCAGTGAAGGAAGCGCCTACGAGCAGTACTTC. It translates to CASSEGSAYEQYF. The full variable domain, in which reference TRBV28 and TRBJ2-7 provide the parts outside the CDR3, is DVKVTQSSRYLVKRTGEKVFLECVQDMDHENMFWYRQDPGLGLRLIYFSYDVKMKEKGDIPEGYSVSREKKERFSLILESASTNQTSMYLCASSEGSAYEQYFGPGTRLTVT.